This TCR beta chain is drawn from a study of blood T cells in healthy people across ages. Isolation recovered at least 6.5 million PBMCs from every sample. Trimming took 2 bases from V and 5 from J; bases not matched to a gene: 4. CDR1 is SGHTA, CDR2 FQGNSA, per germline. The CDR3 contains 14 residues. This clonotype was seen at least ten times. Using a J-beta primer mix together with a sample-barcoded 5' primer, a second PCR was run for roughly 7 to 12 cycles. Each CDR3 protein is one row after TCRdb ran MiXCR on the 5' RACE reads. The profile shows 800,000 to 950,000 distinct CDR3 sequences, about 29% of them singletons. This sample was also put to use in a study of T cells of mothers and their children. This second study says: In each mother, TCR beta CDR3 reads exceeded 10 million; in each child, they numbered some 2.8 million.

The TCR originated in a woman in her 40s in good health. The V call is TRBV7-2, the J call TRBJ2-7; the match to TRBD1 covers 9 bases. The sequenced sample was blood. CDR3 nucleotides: TGTGCCAGCAGCTTAACAGGGGGCTTGGACGAGCAGTACTTC. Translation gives CASSLTGGLDEQYF.